The clone carrying this T cell receptor beta chain was seen repeatedly, ten times or more. The entry originates in a study of T cells after yellow fever vaccination. Study background: CD3, CD45RA, CCR7 and CD95 defined the sorted EM, EMRA, CM and Tscm memory subsets.

The CDR3 sequence is 14 residues long. The germline V and J ends were trimmed by 8 bases and 8 bases, with 18 bases remaining between them. The TCR cDNA carried a universal primer site and UMIs from 5'RACE template switching. From the 5' RACE reads, TCRdb called clonotypes with MiXCR, one entry per CDR3 protein. The top ten clones hold more than 0.35% of a sample with roughly 15,000 distinct CDR3 sequences, over 3.5% of them seen once. Study-level results: Subsequent booster samples again held most clones from primary vaccination (under 98% CD4, 85% to 90% CD8). Shared CD4/CD8 clonotypes were a small share, likely from convergent recombination.

This chain links TRBV12-3 or TRBV12-4 with TRBJ1-4, with D perhaps matching TRBD1 (6 bases). The sample here was PBMCs, either bulk or a sorted T-cell subset (CD4+, CD8+, memory, or dextramer-sorted; not recorded which), taken 15 days after the yellow fever booster vaccination. The receptor was derived from a man younger than 45 who received the YFV17D yellow fever vaccine. CDR3 DNA: TGTGCCAGCCGTGGAGGGGGTGTCCGGGAAAAACTGTTTTTT. Protein: CASRGGGVREKLFF.